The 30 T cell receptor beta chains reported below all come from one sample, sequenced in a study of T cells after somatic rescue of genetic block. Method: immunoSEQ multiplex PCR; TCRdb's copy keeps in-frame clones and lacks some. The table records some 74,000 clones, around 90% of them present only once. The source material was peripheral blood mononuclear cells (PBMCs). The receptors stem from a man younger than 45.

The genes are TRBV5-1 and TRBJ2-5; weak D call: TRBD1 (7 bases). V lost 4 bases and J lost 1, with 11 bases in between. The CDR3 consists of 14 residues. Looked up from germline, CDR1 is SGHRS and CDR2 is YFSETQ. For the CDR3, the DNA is TGCGCCAGCAGCCGCGGGACAGCCCAAGAGACCCAGTACTTC. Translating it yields CASSRGTAQETQYF.

The CDR3 region has the DNA TGTGCCAGCAGTGGGGGGGCTTACAAAGCCAAAAACATTCAGTACTTC. Its protein is CASSGGAYKAKNIQYF. This chain links TRBV28 with TRBJ2-4, with D possibly matching TRBD2 (7 bases). The CDR3 is 16 residues long. V was pared by 5 bases and J by 0 bases, with 14 bases between. Germline V gene lookup returns CDR1 MDHEN and CDR2 SYDVKM.

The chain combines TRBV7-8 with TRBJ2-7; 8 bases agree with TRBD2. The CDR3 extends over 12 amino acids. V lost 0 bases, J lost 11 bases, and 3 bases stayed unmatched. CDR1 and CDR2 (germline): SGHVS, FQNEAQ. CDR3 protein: CASSLANGGEYF. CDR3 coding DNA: TGTGCCAGCAGCTTAGCTAACGGGGGGGAGTACTTC.

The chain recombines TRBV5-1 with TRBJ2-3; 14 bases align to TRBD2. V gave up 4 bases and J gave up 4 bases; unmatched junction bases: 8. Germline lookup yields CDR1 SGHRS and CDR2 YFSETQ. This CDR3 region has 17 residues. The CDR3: CASSPRLAGGPADTQYF. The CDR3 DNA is TGCGCCAGCAGCCCCCGACTAGCGGGGGGGCCAGCAGATACGCAGTATTTT.

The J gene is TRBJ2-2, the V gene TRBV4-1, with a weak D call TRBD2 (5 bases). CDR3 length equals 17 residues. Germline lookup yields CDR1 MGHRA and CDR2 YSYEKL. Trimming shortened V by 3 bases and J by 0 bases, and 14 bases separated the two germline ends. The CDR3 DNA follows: TGCGCCAGCAGCCACCTCGGTCCGGGAACGAACACCGGGGAGCTGTTTTTT. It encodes CASSHLGPGTNTGELFF.

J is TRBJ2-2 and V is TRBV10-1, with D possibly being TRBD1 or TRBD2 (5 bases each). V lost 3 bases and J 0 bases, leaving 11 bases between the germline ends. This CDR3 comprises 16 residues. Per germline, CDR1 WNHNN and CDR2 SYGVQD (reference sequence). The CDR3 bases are TGCGCCAGCAGTGAAGTAAGGGGAGCGAACACCGGGGAGCTGTTTTTT. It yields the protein CASSEVRGANTGELFF.

The CDR3 spells CASSLLGLAGTYEQYF. CDR3 coding DNA: TGTGCCAGCAGTTTGTTAGGACTAGCGGGAACCTACGAGCAGTACTTC. The chain joins TRBV28 to TRBJ2-7; TRBD2 agrees at 12 bases. The CDR3 has 16 residues. Trimming removed 3 bases from V and 2 bases from J; junction bases left unmatched: 5. Germline V gene lookup returns CDR1 MDHEN and CDR2 SYDVKM.

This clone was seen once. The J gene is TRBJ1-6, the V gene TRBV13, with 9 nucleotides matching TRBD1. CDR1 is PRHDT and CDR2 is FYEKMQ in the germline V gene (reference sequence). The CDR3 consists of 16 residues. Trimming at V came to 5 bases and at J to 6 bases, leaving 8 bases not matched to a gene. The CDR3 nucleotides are TGTGCCAGCAGCGAACTACAGGGGGCCGGTAATTCACCCCTCCACTTT. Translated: CASSELQGAGNSPLHF.

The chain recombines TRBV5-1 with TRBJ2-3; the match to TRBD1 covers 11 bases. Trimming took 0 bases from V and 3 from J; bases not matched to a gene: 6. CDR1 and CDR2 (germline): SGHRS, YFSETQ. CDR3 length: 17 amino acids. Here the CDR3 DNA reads TGCGCCAGCAGCTTGGCCAAGGGACAGGGGGGAACAGATACGCAGTATTTT. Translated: CASSLAKGQGGTDTQYF.

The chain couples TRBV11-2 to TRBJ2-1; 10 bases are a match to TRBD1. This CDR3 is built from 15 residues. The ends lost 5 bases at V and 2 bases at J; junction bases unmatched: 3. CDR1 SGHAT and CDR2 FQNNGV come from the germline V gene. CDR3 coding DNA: TGTGCCAGCAGCGGGACAGGGGTTGCCTACAATGAGCAGTTCTTC. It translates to CASSGTGVAYNEQFF.

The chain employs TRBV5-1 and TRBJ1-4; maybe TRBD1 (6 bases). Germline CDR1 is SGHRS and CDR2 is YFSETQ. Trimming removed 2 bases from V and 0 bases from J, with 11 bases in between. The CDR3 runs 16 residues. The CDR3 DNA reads TGCGCCAGCAGCTTTAGACAGGCTGCAACTAATGAAAAACTGTTTTTT. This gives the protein CASSFRQAATNEKLFF.

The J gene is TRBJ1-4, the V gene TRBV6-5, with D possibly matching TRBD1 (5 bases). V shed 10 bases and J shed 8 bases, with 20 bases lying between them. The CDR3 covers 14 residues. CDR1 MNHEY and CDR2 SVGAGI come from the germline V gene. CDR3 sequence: CATRIQGGDEKLFF. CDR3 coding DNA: TGTGCCACCCGAATTCAGGGTGGGGACGAAAAACTGTTTTTT.

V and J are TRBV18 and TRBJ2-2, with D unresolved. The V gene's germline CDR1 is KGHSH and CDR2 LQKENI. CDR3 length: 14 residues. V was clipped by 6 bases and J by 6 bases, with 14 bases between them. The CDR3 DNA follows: TGTGCCAGCTCCCTTGGCTGGGGTCCCGGGGAGCTGTTTTTT. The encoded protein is CASSLGWGPGELFF.

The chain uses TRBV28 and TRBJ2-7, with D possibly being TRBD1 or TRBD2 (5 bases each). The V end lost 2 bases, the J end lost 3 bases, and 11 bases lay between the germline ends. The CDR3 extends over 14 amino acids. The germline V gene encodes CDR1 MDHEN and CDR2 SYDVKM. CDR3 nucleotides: TGTGCCAGCAGTTTAAGGTTGAGGGGCTACGAGCAGTACTTC. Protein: CASSLRLRGYEQYF.

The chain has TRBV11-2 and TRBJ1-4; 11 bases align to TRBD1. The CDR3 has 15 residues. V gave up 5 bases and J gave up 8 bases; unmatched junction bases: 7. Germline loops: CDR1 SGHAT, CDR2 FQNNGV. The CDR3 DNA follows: TGTGCCAGCAGCCCCCCAGGACAGGGGGCGGAAAAACTGTTTTTT. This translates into CASSPPGQGAEKLFF.

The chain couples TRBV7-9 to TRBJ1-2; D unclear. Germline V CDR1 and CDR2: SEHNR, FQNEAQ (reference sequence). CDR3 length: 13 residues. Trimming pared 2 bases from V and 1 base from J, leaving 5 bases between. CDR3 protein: CASSLPDNYGYTF. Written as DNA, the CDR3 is TGTGCCAGCAGCTTACCGGATAACTATGGCTACACCTTC.

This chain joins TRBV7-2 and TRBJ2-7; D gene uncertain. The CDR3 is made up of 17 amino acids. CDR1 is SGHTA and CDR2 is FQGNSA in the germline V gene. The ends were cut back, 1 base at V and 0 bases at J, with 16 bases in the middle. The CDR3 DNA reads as TGTGCCAGCAGCTTAGATGGTTGGGGTAAGGACTCCTACGAGCAGTACTTC. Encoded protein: CASSLDGWGKDSYEQYF. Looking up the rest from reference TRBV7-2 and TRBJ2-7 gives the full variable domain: GAGVSQSPSNKVTEKGKDVELRCDPISGHTALYWYRQSLGQGLEFLIYFQGNSAPDKSGLPSDRFSAERTGGSVSTLTIQRTQQEDSAVYLCASSLDGWGKDSYEQYFGPGTRLTVT.

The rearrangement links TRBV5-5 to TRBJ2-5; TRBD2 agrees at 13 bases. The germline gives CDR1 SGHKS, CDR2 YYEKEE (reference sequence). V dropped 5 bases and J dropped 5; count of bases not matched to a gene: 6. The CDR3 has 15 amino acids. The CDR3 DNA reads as TGTGCCAGCAGGAAGACTAGCGGGGGGTTTGAGACCCAGTACTTC. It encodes CASRKTSGGFETQYF.

This CDR3 reads CSGLEETQYF. CDR3 in DNA: TGCAGTGGCCTTGAAGAGACCCAGTACTTC. The genes are TRBV20-1 and TRBJ2-5, with D uncertain. Trimming shortened V by 7 bases and J by 3 bases, and 6 bases separated the two germline ends. The CDR3 loop spans 10 amino acids. Germline-derived CDR1 and CDR2 are DFQATT and SNEGSKA (reference sequence).

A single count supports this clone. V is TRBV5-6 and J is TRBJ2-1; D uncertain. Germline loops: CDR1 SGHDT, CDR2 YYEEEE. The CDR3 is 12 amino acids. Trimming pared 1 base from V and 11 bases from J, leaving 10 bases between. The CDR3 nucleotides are TGTGCCAGCAGCTTGTCAGGTATTCAGCAGTTCTTC. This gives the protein CASSLSGIQQFF.

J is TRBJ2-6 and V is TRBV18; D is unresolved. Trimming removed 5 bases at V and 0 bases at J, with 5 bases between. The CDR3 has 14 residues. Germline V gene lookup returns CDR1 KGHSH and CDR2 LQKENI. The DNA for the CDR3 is TGTGCCAGCTCATTTCCCTCTGGGGCCAACGTCCTGACTTTC. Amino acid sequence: CASSFPSGANVLTF. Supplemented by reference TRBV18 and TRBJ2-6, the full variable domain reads NAGVMQNPRHLVRRRGQEARLRCSPMKGHSHVYWYRQLPEEGLKFMVYLQKENIIDESGMPKERFSAEFPKEGPSILRIQQVVRGDSAAYFCASSFPSGANVLTFGAGSRLTVL.

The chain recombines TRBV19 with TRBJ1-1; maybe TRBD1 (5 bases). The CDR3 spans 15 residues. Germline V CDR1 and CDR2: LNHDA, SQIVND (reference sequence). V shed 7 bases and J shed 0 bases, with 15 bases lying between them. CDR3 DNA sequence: TGTGCCAGTACCAACTGGGGGAGAATGAACACTGAAGCTTTCTTT. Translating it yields CASTNWGRMNTEAFF.

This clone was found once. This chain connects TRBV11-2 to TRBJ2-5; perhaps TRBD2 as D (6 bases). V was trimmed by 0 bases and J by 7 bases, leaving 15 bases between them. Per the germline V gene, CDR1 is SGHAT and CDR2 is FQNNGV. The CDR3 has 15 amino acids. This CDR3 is CASSLDRRGRGTQYF. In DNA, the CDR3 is TGTGCCAGCAGCTTAGATCGGCGGGGCCGGGGGACCCAGTACTTC.

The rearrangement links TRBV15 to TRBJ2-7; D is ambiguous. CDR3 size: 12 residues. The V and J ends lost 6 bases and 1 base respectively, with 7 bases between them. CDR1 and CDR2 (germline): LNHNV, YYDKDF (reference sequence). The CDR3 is CATSPPSYEQYF. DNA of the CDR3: TGTGCCACCAGTCCCCCTTCCTACGAGCAGTACTTC. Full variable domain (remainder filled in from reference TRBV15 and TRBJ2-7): DAMVIQNPRYQVTQFGKPVTLSCSQTLNHNVMYWYQQKSSQAPKLLFHYYDKDFNNEADTPDNFQSRRPNTSFCFLDIRSPGLGDTAMYLCATSPPSYEQYFGPGTRLTVT.

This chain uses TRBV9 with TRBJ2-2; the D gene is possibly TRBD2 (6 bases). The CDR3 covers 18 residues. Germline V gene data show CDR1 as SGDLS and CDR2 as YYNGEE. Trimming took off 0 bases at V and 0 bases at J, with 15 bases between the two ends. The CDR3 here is CASSVGRGLAANTGELFF. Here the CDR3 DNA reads TGTGCCAGCAGCGTAGGTCGGGGATTAGCGGCGAACACCGGGGAGCTGTTTTTT. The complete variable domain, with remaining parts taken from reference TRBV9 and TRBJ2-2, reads DSGVTQTPKHLITATGQRVTLRCSPRSGDLSVYWYQQSLDQGLQFLIQYYNGEERAKGNILERFSAQQFPDLHSELNLSSLELGDSALYFCASSVGRGLAANTGELFFGEGSRLTVL.

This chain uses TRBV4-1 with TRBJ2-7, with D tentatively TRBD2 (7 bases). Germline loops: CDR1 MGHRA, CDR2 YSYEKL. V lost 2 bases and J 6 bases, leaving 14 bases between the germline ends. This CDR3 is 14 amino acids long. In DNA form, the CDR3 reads TGCGCCAGCAGCCAACCCTCGGGGGGCGCCGAGCAGTACTTC. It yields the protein CASSQPSGGAEQYF.

In DNA form, the CDR3 reads TGTGCCAGCAGCGTATTAAGGCCCACCTCTGGGGCCAACGTCCTGACTTTC. It is translated as CASSVLRPTSGANVLTF. The V call is TRBV9, the J call TRBJ2-6, with D uncertain. Germline V gene lookup returns CDR1 SGDLS and CDR2 YYNGEE. Trimming removed 1 base from V and 0 bases from J, with 11 bases in between. The CDR3 has 17 amino acids.

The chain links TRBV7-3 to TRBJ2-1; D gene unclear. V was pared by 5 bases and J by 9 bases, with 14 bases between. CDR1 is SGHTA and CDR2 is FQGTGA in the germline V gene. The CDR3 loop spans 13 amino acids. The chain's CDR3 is CASSPDRRREQFF. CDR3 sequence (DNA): TGTGCCAGCAGCCCTGACCGACGGCGTGAGCAGTTCTTC.

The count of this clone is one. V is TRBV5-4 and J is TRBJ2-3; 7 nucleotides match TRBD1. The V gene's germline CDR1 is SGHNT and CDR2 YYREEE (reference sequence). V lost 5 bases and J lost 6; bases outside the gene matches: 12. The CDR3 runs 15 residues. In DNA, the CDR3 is TGTGCCAGCAGGGTCGGTAAGGGGGCGTTCGATACGCAGTATTTT. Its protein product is CASRVGKGAFDTQYF.

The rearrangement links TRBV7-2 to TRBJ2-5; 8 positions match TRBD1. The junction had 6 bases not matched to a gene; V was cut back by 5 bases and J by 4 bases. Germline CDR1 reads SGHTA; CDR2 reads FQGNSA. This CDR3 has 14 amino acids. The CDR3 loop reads CASSPGGRGETQYF. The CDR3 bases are TGTGCCAGCAGCCCAGGGGGCAGAGGAGAGACCCAGTACTTC. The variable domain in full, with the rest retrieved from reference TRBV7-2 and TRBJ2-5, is GAGVSQSPSNKVTEKGKDVELRCDPISGHTALYWYRQSLGQGLEFLIYFQGNSAPDKSGLPSDRFSAERTGGSVSTLTIQRTQQEDSAVYLCASSPGGRGETQYFGPGTRLLVL.